This T cell receptor (beta chain) was captured by sequencing in a study of blood T cell repertoires in COVID-19. Study overall: The United States, Italy and Spain provided the acute and convalescent COVID-19 samples. From T cells, B-cell-depleted T cells, or PBMCs came the material, which was cDNA or gDNA.

Trimming removed 4 bases from V and 1 base from J, with 10 bases in between. CDR1 is KGHDR, CDR2 SFDVKD, per germline. The CDR3 loop spans 14 amino acids. The data were produced by immunoSEQ multiplex PCR, yet TCRdb's version contains in-frame clones alone and is incomplete. The data hold about 350,000 clones, with about 90% observed a single time. This clone appeared a single time. The study recruited people aged about 18 to 90 years across 20 to 30 US areas. J is TRBJ2-7 and V is TRBV24-1, with a weak D call TRBD1 (5 bases). The specimen was PBMCs or T cells enriched from blood (not recorded which). The source is a woman aged 30 to 39 who had recovered from COVID-19. This CDR3 reads CATSDAQGSYEQYF. Written as DNA, the CDR3 is TGTGCCACCAGTGACGCCCAGGGTTCCTACGAGCAGTACTTC.